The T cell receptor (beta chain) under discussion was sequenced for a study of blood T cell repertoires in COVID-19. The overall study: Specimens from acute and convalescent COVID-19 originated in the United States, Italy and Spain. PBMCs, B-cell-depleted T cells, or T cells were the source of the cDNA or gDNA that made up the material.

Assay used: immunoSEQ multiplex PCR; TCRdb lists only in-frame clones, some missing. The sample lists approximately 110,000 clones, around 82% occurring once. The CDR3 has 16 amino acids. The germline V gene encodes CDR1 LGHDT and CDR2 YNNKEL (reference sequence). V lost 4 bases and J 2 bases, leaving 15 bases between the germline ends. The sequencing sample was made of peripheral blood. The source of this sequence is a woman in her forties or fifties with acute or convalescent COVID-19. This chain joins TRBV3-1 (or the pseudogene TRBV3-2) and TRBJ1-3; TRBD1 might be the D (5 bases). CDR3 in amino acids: CASSLHGRGAGNTIYF. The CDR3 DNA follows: TGTGCCAGCAGCCTCCATGGTAGGGGTGCTGGAAACACCATATATTTT.